Here is one T cell receptor beta chain with its context. This clonotype has only a few counts. What antigen it recognizes has not been identified. No qualities accompany the bases; no much larger clone lies one base away. V is cut by 8 bases and J by 0 bases, and the space between the germline ends is 17 bases. Inclusive of the bounding cysteine and phenylalanine, the CDR3 is 16 residues long. Only the CDR3 region is kept as DNA, spanning 48 bases read in frame from base 1. In the germline V gene, CDR1 corresponds to SQVTM and CDR2 to ANQGSEA. The library relied on RT-PCR. TCRdb lists the instrument as NextSeq 550. The public reads were reanalyzed by TCRdb: fastp trimming at Q25, MiXCR alignment, in-frame beta chains only. Each CDR3 protein gets just one entry, which takes the most common genes and DNA from the rows behind it. A total of about 150,000 distinct CDR3 sequences appear in this sample, 24% of them only once. The top ten clones comprise about 25% of the sample.

This specimen comes from a study of patients and donors after allogeneic stem cell transplantation (dated by TCRdb to about 2020). The sample taken for sequencing was blood, either unsorted or a sorted T cell fraction (not recorded which). Recombination linked TRBV29-1 to TRBJ1-6; the D gene is perhaps TRBD1, on 6 matching bases. This receptor was taken from a human donor who was either an allogeneic HSCT recipient or a stem cell or donor lymphocyte infusion donor (not recorded which). It is not recorded whose cells these are; they may come from a transplant donor. The DNA sequence is as follows: TGCAGCCCCCGAGGGGGGCGAAGCTCCTATAATTCACCCCTCCACTTT. Translated, this gives CSPRGGRSSYNSPLHF.